Here is one T cell receptor (beta chain) with its context. Under the authors' procedure: Nucleated cell counts were estimated from reference gene primer amplification. Assay: immunoSEQ multiplex PCR; the TCRdb copy retains only in-frame clones and omits some. V and J calls and clone size are those listed in that table; D and trimming were worked out from the DNA. The table has roughly 380,000 clones, around 89% seen once. The entry originates in a study of blood T cell repertoires in COVID-19. Germline lookup yields CDR1 SGHRS and CDR2 YFSETQ. Trimming took off 4 bases at V and 3 bases at J, with 7 bases between the two ends. This CDR3 is built from 13 residues.

Sequenced: peripheral blood. This sequence originates from a woman aged 35 to 49 with COVID-19, enrolled during active disease. The chain links TRBV5-1 to TRBJ2-2, with D unclear. CDR3: CASSGADTGELFF. CDR3 DNA: TGCGCCAGCAGCGGTGCGGACACCGGGGAGCTGTTTTTT.